This T cell receptor beta chain was identified in a study of OX40 agonist ivuxolimab in advanced cancers. Background on the study: Of mixed ages from 23 to 79 and averaging around 60 years, the group was about 80% male. Under the entry rules, prior anti-PD-1, anti-PD-L1 or anti-CTLA-4 therapy was allowed, and less than 50% had some. Study-wide results and caveats: Researchers did not establish what antigens the expanded peripheral T cells target. With doses of 0.1 to 3.0 mg/kg, CD4+ and CD8+ blood T cells had undergone clonal expansion by week 6.

Only in-frame clones appear in the TCRdb table, and some are missing; sequencing was by immunoSEQ multiplex PCR. The table shows tens of thousands of clones, with roughly 85% occurring only once. V gave up 2 bases and J gave up 4 bases, with 5 bases separating them. Germline-derived CDR1 and CDR2 are MDHEN and SYDVKM. This CDR3 has 12 residues. In the case of this clone: Antigen: not known.

This chain links TRBV28 with TRBJ1-2; D is unclear. The sequencing used CD4+ or CD8+ T cells sorted from blood, collected in a trial of the OX40 agonist ivuxolimab. The receptor was derived from an adult with an advanced solid tumor such as melanoma, head and neck, liver or kidney cancer. For the CDR3, the DNA is TGTGCCAGCAGTTTAGTCTTCTATGGCTACACCTTC. It yields the protein CASSLVFYGYTF.